The sequence of this TCR beta chain was determined in a study of T cell responses to AZD1222 COVID-19 vaccine. General observations from the study: Spike as a whole was targeted by vaccine-associated CD4 TCRs, dominant at 160-218 and 743-854. White British ancestry dominated among donors, who included more females, and clonal diversity was possibly underestimated.

The CDR3 consists of 14 residues. Trimming took 4 bases from V and 5 from J, leaving 14 bases between them. Germline V gene lookup returns CDR1 SEHNR and CDR2 FQNEAQ (reference sequence). The table came from immunoSEQ multiplex PCR; TCRdb's copy has only in-frame clones and leaves some out. This repertoire shows roughly 190,000 clones, about 92% found once; its top ten account for about 3.9%. On this clone: Its target is unknown.

The rearrangement uses TRBV7-9 and TRBJ1-2, with unresolved D. This sample comprised peripheral blood, obtained on day 0 of AZD1222 vaccination. The sequence derives from an adult in good health. The CDR3 DNA sequence: TGTGCCAGCAGCTCGTCCGGGTCCGCATATGGCTACACCTTC. Translation gives CASSSSGSAYGYTF.